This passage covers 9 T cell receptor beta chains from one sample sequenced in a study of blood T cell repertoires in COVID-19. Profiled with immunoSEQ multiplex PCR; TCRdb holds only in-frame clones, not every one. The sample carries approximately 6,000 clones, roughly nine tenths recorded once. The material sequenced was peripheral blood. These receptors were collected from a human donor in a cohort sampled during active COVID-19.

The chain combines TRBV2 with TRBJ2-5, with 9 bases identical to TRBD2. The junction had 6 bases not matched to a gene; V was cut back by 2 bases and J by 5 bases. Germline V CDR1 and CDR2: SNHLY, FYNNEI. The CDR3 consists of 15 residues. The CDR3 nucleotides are TGTGCCAGCAGTGAACGGCGGGGGGGCTTGGAGACCCAGTACTTC. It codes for CASSERRGGLETQYF.

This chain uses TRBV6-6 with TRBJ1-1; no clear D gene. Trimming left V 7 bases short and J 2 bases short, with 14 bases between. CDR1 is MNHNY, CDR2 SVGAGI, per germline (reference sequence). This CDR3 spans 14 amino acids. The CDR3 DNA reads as TGTGCCAGCAACCTGGGCGCTTTTAACACTGAAGCTTTCTTT. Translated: CASNLGAFNTEAFF.

The CDR3, as DNA: TGCGCCAGCAGCCTAGCGGGGGGCGATGAGCAGTTCTTC. Encoded protein: CASSLAGGDEQFF. The rearrangement joins TRBV10-1 to TRBJ2-1; TRBD2 matches 11 bases. CDR3 size: 13 residues. Trimming cost V 6 bases and J 8 bases; bases outside gene matches: 3. Germline V lookup: CDR1 WNHNN, CDR2 SYGVQD (reference sequence).

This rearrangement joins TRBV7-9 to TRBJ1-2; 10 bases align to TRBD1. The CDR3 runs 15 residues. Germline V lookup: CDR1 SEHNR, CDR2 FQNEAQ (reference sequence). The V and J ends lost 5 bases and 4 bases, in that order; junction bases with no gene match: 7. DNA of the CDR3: TGTGCCAGCAGCGTAGGACAGGGGGTGTCCTATGGCTACACCTTC. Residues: CASSVGQGVSYGYTF.

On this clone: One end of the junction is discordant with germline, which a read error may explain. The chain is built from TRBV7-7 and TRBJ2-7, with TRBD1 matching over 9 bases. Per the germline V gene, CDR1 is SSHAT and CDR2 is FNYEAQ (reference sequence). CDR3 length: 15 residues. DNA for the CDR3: TGTGCTAGCAGCCCCGGACAGGGGCCCTCCTACGAGCAGTACTTC. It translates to CASSPGQGPSYEQYF.

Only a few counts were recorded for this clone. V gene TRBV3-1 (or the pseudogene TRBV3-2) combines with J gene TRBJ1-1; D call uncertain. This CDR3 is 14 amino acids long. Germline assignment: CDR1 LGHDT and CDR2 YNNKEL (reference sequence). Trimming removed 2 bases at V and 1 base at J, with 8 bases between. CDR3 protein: CASSQSYRNTEAFF. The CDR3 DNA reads TGTGCCAGCAGCCAAAGCTACAGGAACACTGAAGCTTTCTTT.

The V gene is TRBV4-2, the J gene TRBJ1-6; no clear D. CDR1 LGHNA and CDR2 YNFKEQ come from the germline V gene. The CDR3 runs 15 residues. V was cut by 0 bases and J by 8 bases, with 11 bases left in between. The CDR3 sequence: CASSQEGRRYSPLHF. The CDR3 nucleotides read TGTGCCAGCAGCCAAGAAGGGAGAAGGTATTCACCCCTCCACTTT.

CDR3 DNA sequence: TGTGCCAGCAGTGCAGGGGGAAACTCTGGGGCCAACGTCCTGACTTTC. Translated, it gives CASSAGGNSGANVLTF. This sequence joins TRBV6-1 and TRBJ2-6; 7 bases align to TRBD1. V shed 4 bases and J 0 bases; nucleotides not matched to a gene: 3. The CDR3 is 16 residues long. Germline V lookup: CDR1 MNHNS, CDR2 SASEGT.

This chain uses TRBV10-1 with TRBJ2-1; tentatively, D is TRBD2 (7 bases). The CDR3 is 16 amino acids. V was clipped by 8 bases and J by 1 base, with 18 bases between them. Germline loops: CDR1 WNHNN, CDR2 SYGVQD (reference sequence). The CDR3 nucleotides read TGCGCCAGCTTCGAAAGGGGGGGTTCGTCCTACAATGAGCAGTTCTTC. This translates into CASFERGGSSYNEQFF.